This T cell receptor beta chain comes out of a study of blood T cell repertoires in COVID-19. For the study at large: Acute-phase and convalescent COVID-19 samples originated in the United States, Italy and Spain. Sources were T cells, B-cell-depleted T cells, or PBMCs; the material itself was cDNA or gDNA.

The data were produced by immunoSEQ multiplex PCR, yet TCRdb's version contains in-frame clones alone and is incomplete. The repertoire has 190,000 or so clones, approximately 88% of them found once; the top ten carry about a tenth. Living in about two dozen US areas, the participants were between roughly 18 and 95 years of age. Participants reported their clinical history, and cohort assignment relied on those reports. Deletions cut 3 bases from V and 2 bases from J, with 14 bases between. The CDR3 extends over 15 amino acids. The V gene's germline CDR1 is SGHNT and CDR2 YYREEE (reference sequence).

What was sequenced was PBMCs or T cells enriched from blood (not recorded which). This TCR derives from a man aged 18 to 29 with acute COVID-19. This chain uses TRBV5-4 with TRBJ1-2, with a tentative D call TRBD1 (6 bases). The DNA of the CDR3 is TGTGCCAGCAGCTCTTCGACAGGTGTGAACTATGGCTACACCTTC. This sequence encodes CASSSSTGVNYGYTF. Supplemented by reference TRBV5-4 and TRBJ1-2, the full variable domain reads ETGVTQSPTHLIKTRGQQVTLRCSSQSGHNTVSWYQQALGQGPQFIFQYYREEENGRGNFPPRFSGLQFPNYSSELNVNALELDDSALYLCASSSSTGVNYGYTFGSGTRLTVV.